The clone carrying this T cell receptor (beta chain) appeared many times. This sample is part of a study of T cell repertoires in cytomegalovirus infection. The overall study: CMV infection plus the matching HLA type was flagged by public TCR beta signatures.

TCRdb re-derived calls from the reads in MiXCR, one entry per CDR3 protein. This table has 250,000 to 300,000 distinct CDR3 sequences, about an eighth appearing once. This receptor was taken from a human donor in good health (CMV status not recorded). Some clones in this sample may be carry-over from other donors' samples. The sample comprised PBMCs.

The CDR3: CASSLWAGQAFDQPQHF. The CDR3, as DNA: TGTGCCAGCAGCTTATGGGCGGGGCAGGCCTTCGATCAGCCCCAGCATTTT. The rearrangement links TRBV7-9 to TRBJ1-5; possibly TRBD1 for D (5 bases). Per the germline V gene, CDR1 is SEHNR and CDR2 is FQNEAQ (reference sequence). This CDR3 is 17 amino acids long. The V end was cut by 2 bases, the J end by 5 bases, with 19 bases between.